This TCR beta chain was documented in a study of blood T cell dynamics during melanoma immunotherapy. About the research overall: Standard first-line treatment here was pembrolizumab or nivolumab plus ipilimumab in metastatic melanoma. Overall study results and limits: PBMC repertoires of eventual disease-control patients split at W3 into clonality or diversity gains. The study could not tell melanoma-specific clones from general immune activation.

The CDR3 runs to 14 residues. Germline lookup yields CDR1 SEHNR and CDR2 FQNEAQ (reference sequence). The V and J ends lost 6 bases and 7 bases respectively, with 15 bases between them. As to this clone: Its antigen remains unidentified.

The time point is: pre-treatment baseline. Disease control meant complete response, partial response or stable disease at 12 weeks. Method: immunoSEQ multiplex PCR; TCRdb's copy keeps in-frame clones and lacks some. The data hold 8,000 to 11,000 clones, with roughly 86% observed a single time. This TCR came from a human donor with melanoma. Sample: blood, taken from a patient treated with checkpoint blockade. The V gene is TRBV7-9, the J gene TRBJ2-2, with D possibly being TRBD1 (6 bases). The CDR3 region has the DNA TGTGCCAGCAGTTCACAGGGAAAAAGCGGGGAGCTGTTTTTT. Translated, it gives CASSSQGKSGELFF.